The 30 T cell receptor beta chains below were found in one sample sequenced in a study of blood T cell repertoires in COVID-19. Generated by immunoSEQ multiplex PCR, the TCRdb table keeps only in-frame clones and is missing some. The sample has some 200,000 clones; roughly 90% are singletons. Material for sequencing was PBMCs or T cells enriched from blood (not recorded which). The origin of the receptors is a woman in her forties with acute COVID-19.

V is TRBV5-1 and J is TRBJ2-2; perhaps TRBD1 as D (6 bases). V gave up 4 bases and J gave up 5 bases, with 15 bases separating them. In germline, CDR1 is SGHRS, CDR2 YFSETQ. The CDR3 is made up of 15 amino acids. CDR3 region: CASSISQGRTGELFF. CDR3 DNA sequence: TGCGCCAGCAGCATTTCTCAGGGGCGGACCGGGGAGCTGTTTTTT.

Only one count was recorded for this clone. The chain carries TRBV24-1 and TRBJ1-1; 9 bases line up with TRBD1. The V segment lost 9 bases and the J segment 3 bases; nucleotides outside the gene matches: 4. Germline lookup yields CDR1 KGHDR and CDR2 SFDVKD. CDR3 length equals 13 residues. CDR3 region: CATLGQGDTEAFF. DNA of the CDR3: TGTGCCACCCTGGGACAGGGCGACACTGAAGCTTTCTTT.

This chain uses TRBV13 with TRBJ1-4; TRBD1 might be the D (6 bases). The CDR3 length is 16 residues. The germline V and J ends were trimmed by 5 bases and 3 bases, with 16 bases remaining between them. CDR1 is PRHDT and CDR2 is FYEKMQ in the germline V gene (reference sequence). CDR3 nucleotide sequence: TGTGCCAGCAGCCGAAAAACAGGGTCGGCTAATGAAAAACTGTTTTTT. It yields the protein CASSRKTGSANEKLFF.

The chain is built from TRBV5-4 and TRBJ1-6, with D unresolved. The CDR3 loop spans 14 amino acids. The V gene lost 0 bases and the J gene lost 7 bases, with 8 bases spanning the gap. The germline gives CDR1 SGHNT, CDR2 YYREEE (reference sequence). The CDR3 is CASSLGELNSPLHF. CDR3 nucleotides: TGTGCCAGCAGCTTGGGGGAGTTGAATTCACCCCTCCACTTT. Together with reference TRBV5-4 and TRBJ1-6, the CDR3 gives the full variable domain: ETGVTQSPTHLIKTRGQQVTLRCSSQSGHNTVSWYQQALGQGPQFIFQYYREEENGRGNFPPRFSGLQFPNYSSELNVNALELDDSALYLCASSLGELNSPLHFGNGTRLTVT.

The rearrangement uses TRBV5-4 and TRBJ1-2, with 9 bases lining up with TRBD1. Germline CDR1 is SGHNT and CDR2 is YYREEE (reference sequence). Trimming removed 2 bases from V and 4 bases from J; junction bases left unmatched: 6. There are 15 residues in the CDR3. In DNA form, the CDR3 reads TGTGCCAGCAGCTTTGGGTGGACAGGGGCCTATGGCTACACCTTC. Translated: CASSFGWTGAYGYTF.

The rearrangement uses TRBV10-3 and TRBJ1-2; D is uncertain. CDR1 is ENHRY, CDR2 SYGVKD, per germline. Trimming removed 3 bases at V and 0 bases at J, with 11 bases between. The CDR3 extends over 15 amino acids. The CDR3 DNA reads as TGTGCCATCAGTGACCCGCTCAGTGCTAACTATGGCTACACCTTC. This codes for CAISDPLSANYGYTF.

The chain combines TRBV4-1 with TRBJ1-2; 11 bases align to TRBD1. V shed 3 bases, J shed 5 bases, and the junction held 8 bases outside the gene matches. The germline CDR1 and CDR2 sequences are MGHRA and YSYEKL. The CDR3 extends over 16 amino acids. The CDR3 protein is CASSHQGGQGVYGYTF. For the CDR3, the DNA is TGCGCCAGCAGCCATCAGGGGGGACAGGGGGTGTATGGCTACACCTTC.

The DNA of the CDR3 is TGTGCCAGCACATTTTCCAGGGGCTTGAACACTGAAGCTTTCTTT. Its translation: CASTFSRGLNTEAFF. The V call is TRBV7-8, the J call TRBJ1-1; TRBD1 is a possible D gene (6 bases). Trimming took 7 bases from V and 0 from J, leaving 15 bases between them. CDR1 and CDR2 (germline): SGHVS, FQNEAQ. This CDR3 has 15 amino acids.

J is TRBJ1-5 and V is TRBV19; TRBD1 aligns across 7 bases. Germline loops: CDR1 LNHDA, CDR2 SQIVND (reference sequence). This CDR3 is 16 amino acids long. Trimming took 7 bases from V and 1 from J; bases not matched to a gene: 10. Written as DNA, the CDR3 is TGTGCCAGTACTCTTTACAGGGGCCAAAGCAATCAGCCCCAGCATTTT. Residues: CASTLYRGQSNQPQHF.

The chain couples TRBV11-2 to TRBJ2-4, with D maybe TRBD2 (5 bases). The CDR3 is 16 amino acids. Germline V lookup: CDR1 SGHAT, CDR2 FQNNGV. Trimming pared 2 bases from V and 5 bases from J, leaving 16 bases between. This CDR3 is CASSLLLAGPQNIQYF. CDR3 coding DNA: TGTGCCAGCAGCTTACTCCTAGCCGGGCCACAAAACATTCAGTACTTC.

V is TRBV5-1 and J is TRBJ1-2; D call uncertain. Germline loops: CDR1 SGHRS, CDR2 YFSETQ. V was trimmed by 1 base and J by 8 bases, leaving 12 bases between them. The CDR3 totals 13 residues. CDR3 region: CASSLFGVKGYTF. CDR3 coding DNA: TGCGCCAGCAGCTTGTTCGGGGTTAAAGGCTACACCTTC.

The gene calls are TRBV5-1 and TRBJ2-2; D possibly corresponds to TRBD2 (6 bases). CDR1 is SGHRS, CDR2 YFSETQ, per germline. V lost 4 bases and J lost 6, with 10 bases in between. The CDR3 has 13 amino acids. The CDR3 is CASSPEGAGELFF. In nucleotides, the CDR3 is TGCGCCAGCAGCCCGGAGGGAGCCGGGGAGCTGTTTTTT.

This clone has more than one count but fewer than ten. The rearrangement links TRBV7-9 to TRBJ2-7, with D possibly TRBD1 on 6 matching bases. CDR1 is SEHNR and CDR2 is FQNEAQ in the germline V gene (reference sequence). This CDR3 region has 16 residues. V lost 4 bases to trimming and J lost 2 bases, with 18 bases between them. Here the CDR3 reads CASSSLGAHWAYEQYF. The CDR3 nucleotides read TGTGCCAGCAGCTCCCTGGGGGCCCATTGGGCCTACGAGCAGTACTTC. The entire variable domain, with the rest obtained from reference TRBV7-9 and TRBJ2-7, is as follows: DTGVSQNPRHKITKRGQNVTFRCDPISEHNRLYWYRQTLGQGPEFLTYFQNEAQLEKSRLLSDRFSAERPKGSFSTLEIQRTEQGDSAMYLCASSSLGAHWAYEQYFGPGTRLTVT.

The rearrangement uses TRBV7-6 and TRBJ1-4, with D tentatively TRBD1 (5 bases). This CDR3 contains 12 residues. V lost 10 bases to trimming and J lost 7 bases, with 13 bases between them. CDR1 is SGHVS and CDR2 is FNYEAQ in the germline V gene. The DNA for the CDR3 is TGTGCCACCTTAGGGGAGGGTGAAAAACTGTTTTTT. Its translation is CATLGEGEKLFF. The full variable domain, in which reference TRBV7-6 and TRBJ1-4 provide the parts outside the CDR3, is GAGVSQSPRYKVTKRGQDVALRCDPISGHVSLYWYRQALGQGPEFLTYFNYEAQQDKSGLPNDRFSAERPEGSISTLTIQRTEQRDSAMYRCATLGEGEKLFFGSGTQLSVL.

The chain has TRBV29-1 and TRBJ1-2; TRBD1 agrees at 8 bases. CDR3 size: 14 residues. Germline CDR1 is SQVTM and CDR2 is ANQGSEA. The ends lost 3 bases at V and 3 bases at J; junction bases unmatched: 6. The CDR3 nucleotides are TGCAGCGTTGACCACGACAGGGGTGACTATGGCTACACCTTC. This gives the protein CSVDHDRGDYGYTF.

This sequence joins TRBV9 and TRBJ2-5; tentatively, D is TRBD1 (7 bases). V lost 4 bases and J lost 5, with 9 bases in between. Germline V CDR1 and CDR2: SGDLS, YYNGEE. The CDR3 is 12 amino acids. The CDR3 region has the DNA TGTGCCAGCAGCCAGGGGGGTGAGACCCAGTACTTC. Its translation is CASSQGGETQYF. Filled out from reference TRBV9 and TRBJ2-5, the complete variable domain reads DSGVTQTPKHLITATGQRVTLRCSPRSGDLSVYWYQQSLDQGLQFLIQYYNGEERAKGNILERFSAQQFPDLHSELNLSSLELGDSALYFCASSQGGETQYFGPGTRLLVL.

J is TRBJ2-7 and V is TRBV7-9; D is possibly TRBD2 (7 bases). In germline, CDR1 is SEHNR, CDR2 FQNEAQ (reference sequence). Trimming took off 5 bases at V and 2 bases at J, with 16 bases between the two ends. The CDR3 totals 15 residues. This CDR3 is CASSPGGGVAYEQYF. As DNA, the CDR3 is TGTGCCAGCAGCCCCGGAGGGGGGGTTGCCTACGAGCAGTACTTC.

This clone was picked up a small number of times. CDR3 DNA: TGTGCCAGCAGCTTGGGGCGGTCCTCCTACGAGCAGTACTTC. Translation: CASSLGRSSYEQYF. This chain links TRBV5-4 with TRBJ2-7; D uncertain. Germline V CDR1 and CDR2: SGHNT, YYREEE (reference sequence). The length of the CDR3 is 14 residues. V gave up 0 bases and J gave up 0 bases, with 7 bases separating them.

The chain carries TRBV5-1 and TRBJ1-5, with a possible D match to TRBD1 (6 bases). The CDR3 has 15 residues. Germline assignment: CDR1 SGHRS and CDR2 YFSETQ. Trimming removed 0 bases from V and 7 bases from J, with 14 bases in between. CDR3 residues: CASSLGTEIGQPQHF. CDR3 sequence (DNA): TGCGCCAGCAGCTTGGGGACAGAGATTGGACAGCCCCAGCATTTT.

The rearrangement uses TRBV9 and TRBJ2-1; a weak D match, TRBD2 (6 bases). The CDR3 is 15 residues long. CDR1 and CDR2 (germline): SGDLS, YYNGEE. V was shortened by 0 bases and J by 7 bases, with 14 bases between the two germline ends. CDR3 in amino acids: CASSVAVTSMNEQFF. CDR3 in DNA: TGTGCCAGCAGCGTAGCGGTGACTAGTATGAATGAGCAGTTCTTC.

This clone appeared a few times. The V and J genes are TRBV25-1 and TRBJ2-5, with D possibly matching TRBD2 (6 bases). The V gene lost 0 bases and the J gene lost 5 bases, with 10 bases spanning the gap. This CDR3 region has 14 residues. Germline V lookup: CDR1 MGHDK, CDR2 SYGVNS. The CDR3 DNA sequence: TGTGCCAGCAGTGAATATGCGGGACGGGAGACCCAGTACTTC. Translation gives CASSEYAGRETQYF.

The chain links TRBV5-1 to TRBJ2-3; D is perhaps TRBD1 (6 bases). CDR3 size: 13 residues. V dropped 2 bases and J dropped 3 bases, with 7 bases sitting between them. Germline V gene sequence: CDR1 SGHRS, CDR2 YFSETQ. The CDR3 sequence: CASSFQGTDTQYF. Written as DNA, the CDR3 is TGCGCCAGCAGCTTCCAGGGGACAGATACGCAGTATTTT.

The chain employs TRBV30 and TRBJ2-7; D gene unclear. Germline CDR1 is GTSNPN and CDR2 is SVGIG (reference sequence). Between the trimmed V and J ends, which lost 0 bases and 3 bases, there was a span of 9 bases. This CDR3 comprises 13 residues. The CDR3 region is CAWSVGVFYEQYV. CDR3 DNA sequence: TGTGCCTGGAGTGTAGGAGTTTTCTACGAGCAGTACGTC.

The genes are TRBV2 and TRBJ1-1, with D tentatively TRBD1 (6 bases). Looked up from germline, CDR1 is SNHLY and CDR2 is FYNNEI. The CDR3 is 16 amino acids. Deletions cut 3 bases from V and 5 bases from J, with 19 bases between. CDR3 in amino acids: CASSDSDKGRGTEAFF. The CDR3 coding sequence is TGTGCCAGCAGTGACTCGGACAAGGGGAGGGGGACTGAAGCTTTCTTT.

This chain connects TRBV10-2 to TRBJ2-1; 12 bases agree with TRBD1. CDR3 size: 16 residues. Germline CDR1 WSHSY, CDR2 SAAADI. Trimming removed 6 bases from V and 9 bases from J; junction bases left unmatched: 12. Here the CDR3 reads CASSYRDRGRQGEQFF. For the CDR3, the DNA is TGCGCCAGCAGCTACCGGGACAGGGGGCGCCAAGGTGAGCAGTTCTTC.

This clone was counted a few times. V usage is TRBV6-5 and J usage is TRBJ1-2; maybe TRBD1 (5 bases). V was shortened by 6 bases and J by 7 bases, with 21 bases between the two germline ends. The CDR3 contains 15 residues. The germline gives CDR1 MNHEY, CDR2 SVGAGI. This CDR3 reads CASSGGTGTPGGYTF. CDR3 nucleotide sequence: TGTGCCAGCAGCGGGGGGACCGGGACGCCAGGTGGCTACACCTTC.

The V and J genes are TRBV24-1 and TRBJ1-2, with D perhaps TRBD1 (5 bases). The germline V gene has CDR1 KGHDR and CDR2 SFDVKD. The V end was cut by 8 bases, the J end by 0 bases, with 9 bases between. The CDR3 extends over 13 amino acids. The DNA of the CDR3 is TGTGCCACCAAGGGGTTAACTAACTATGGCTACACCTTC. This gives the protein CATKGLTNYGYTF.

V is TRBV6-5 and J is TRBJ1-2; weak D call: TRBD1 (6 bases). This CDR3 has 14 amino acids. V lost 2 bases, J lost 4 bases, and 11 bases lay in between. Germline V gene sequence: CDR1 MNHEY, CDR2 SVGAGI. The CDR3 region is CASSYRRGLYGYTF. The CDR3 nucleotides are TGTGCCAGCAGTTACCGCAGGGGTCTCTATGGCTACACCTTC.

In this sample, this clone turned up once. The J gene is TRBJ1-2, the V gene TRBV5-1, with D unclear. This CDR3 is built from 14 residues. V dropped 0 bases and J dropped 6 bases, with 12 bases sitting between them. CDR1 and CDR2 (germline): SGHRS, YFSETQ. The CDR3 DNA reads TGCGCCAGCAGCTTGGGGGCGGGTCTGGATGGCTACACCTTC. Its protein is CASSLGAGLDGYTF.

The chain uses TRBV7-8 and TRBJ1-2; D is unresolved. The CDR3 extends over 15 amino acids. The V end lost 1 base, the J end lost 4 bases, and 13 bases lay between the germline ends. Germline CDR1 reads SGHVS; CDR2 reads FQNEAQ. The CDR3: CASSLEFGRAYGYTF. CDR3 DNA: TGTGCCAGCAGCTTAGAATTTGGGCGGGCCTATGGCTACACCTTC.